This T cell receptor beta chain derives from a study of T-cell reconstitution after alpha-beta-depleted transplantation in children. This clonotype appeared a few times. Antigen: not known. Sequence at one end of the junction differs from germline and may be a read error. The length of the CDR3 is 15 residues. The V gene's germline CDR1 is SGHTS and CDR2 YDEGEE. It was with unique molecular identifiers that the TCRbeta library was prepared. MiXCR, applied by TCRdb to the PCR reads, yields one record per CDR3 protein. The profile shows 84,000 or so distinct CDR3 sequences, 15% to 19% of them singletons. General observations from the study: Several hundred graft clones that had expanded were reportedly the source of alpha-beta T cells about two months after transplant. At one year after transplant, newly produced T cells mostly accounted for T-cell counts and diversity.

The sample consisted of PBMCs, mostly from graft donor cells, taken 180 days after TCRalphabeta/CD19-depleted stem cell transplant. This receptor was obtained from a male patient aged 2 to 9 who had a stem cell transplant for acute lymphoblastic leukemia, so the T cells may come from the graft donor. This chain joins TRBV5-8 and TRBJ2-2; D gene unclear. The CDR3 sequence is CANSFRFANTGELFF. DNA of the CDR3: TGTGCCAACAGCTTCCGATTCGCGAACACCGGGGAGCTGTTTTTT.